This T cell receptor (beta chain) was identified during a study of T-cell reconstitution after alpha-beta-depleted transplantation in children. About this clonotype itself: Antigen unknown.

V shed 5 bases, J shed 2 bases, and the junction held 20 bases outside the gene matches. This CDR3 has 20 amino acids. CDR1 and CDR2 (germline): LGHNA, YNFKEQ. Study-wide results and limits: Several hundred graft clones that had expanded were reportedly the source of alpha-beta T cells about two months after transplant. A year had passed since transplant, and T-cell counts and diversity by then came mostly from newly produced T cells. At day 60, the high TCRbeta diversity found in some patients originated from recipient T cells and thymic progenitors that had survived.

Unique molecular identifiers featured in how the TCRbeta library was prepared. TCRdb re-called the PCR reads with MiXCR, one entry per CDR3 protein. This table has about 340,000 distinct CDR3 sequences, about a sixth appearing once. Here the sequenced sample was PBMCs, mostly from graft donor cells, taken 360 days after TCRalphabeta/CD19-depleted stem cell transplant. The receptor comes from a male patient aged 2-15 years who had a stem cell transplant for acute lymphoblastic leukemia, so the T cells may come from the graft donor. The J gene is TRBJ2-2, the V gene TRBV4-2, with 7 bases that match TRBD2. Written as DNA, the CDR3 is TGTGCCAGCAGCGCGGTTCCGGGACTACTCCACAACAGCAACACCGGGGAGCTGTTTTTT. It encodes CASSAVPGLLHNSNTGELFF.